One T cell receptor (beta chain) is described in this entry. The source of the sample is a study of blood T cell repertoires in COVID-19. Generated by immunoSEQ multiplex PCR, the TCRdb table keeps only in-frame clones and is missing some. The repertoire holds nearly 200,000 clones, with 70% to 90% as singletons. The CDR3 is 16 residues long. Germline V gene sequence: CDR1 LGHDT, CDR2 YNNKEL (reference sequence). J gave up 1 base and V 1 base, and 3 bases lay outside the gene matches. This receptor was obtained from a woman aged 40 to 50 who had recovered from COVID-19. Sequences were obtained from peripheral blood. The rearrangement joins TRBV3-1 (or the pseudogene TRBV3-2) to TRBJ2-1; 8 nucleotides line up with TRBD2. CDR3 nucleotides: TGTGCCAGCAGCCAAGTGACGGGAGGGTCCTACAATGAGCAGTTCTTC. This translates into CASSQVTGGSYNEQFF.